Shown below are 12 T cell receptor beta chains from a single sample sequenced in a study of shared clonotypes between healthy human individuals. Produced via immunoSEQ multiplex PCR; TCRdb's table is partial and in-frame only. The table records under 750,000 clones, over 55% of them present only once. The sequenced material came from memory CD4+ T cells sorted from blood. The subset denotes: CD45RA-negative fraction. The receptors come from a woman aged 25 to 39 in good health.

Comments on this clone: At one end, the junction sequence differs from germline, possibly due to a read error. This chain connects TRBV11-2 to TRBJ2-4; D call uncertain. The germline CDR1 and CDR2 sequences are SGHAT and FQNNGV. The CDR3 is made up of 12 amino acids. DNA for the CDR3: TGTGCCAGCAGCTTATCCCGCGACTCAATGGTCTTC. It translates to CASSLSRDSMVF.

This clone was seen repeatedly, ten times or more. As DNA, the CDR3 is TGTGCCACGGCTACTAGGGGGCGTTGGCAAGAGACCCAGTACTTC. This sequence encodes CATATRGRWQETQYF. The chain joins TRBV6-5 to TRBJ2-5; 7 nucleotides match TRBD1. The CDR3 runs 15 residues. The V segment lost 10 bases and the J segment 2 bases; nucleotides outside the gene matches: 13. CDR1 and CDR2 from the germline V gene are MNHEY and SVGAGI.

The chain uses TRBV2 and TRBJ2-7; D gene unclear. The CDR3 length is 14 residues. Between the trimmed V and J ends, which lost 0 bases and 5 bases, there was a span of 11 bases. Germline-derived CDR1 and CDR2 are SNHLY and FYNNEI. The CDR3 nucleotides read TGTGCCAGCAGTGAAGCGCCCCCTAGAGACGAGCAGTACTTC. Translating gives CASSEAPPRDEQYF.

The chain links TRBV11-2 to TRBJ2-1; D uncertain. Trimming took off 1 base at V and 5 bases at J, with 9 bases between the two ends. This CDR3 is 14 amino acids long. In germline, CDR1 is SGHAT, CDR2 FQNNGV. The CDR3 nucleotides read TGTGCCAGCAGCTTAGGTTCGGGTAACAATGAGCAGTTCTTC. This translates into CASSLGSGNNEQFF.

The V gene is TRBV5-4, the J gene TRBJ2-1; TRBD2 might be the D (6 bases). The V gene's germline CDR1 is SGHNT and CDR2 YYREEE (reference sequence). Trimming pared 3 bases from V and 6 bases from J, leaving 22 bases between. The CDR3 spans 17 residues. CDR3 protein: CASSWGGGGLPGNEQFF. The CDR3 nucleotides read TGTGCCAGCAGCTGGGGTGGTGGGGGACTCCCCGGCAATGAGCAGTTCTTC.

This clone showed up just once. The chain recombines TRBV15 with TRBJ1-6, with 9 bases matching TRBD1. CDR1 is LNHNV and CDR2 is YYDKDF in the germline V gene (reference sequence). The CDR3 is 15 residues long. Trimming cost V 0 bases and J 10 bases; bases outside gene matches: 4. The CDR3 reads CATSREGQGESPLHF. The CDR3 DNA reads TGTGCCACCAGCAGAGAGGGACAGGGTGAATCACCCCTCCACTTT.

In the case of this clone: Distinct nucleotide sequences in the sample also encode this CDR3. The chain combines TRBV27 with TRBJ2-7; no reliable D call. The CDR3 length is 14 residues. The V end lost 5 bases, the J end lost 0 bases, and 11 bases lay between the germline ends. CDR1 is MNHEY and CDR2 is SMNVEV in the germline V gene (reference sequence). As DNA, the CDR3 is TGTGCCAGCAGTCCCCGATCCGGCTCCTACGAGCAGTACTTC. Residues: CASSPRSGSYEQYF.

The V gene is TRBV18, the J gene TRBJ1-2, with 9 bases identical to TRBD1. This CDR3 has 15 residues. From germline, CDR1 is KGHSH and CDR2 LQKENI. J lost 4 bases, V lost 5 bases, and 8 bases had no gene match. The CDR3 sequence is CASSSGTGQGYGYTF. The CDR3 DNA reads TGTGCCAGCTCATCCGGGACAGGGCAGGGCTATGGCTACACCTTC.

CDR3 protein: CASSSLDSNTGELFF. The CDR3 coding sequence is TGTGCCAGCAGCTCACTGGACAGTAACACCGGGGAGCTGTTTTTT. The rearrangement joins TRBV5-5 to TRBJ2-2, with D possibly being TRBD1 (6 bases). V lost 3 bases and J 2 bases, leaving 11 bases between the germline ends. The CDR3 extends over 15 amino acids. Per the germline V gene, CDR1 is SGHKS and CDR2 is YYEKEE (reference sequence).

The rearrangement joins TRBV6-5 to TRBJ2-4, with 12 bases identical to TRBD2. Looked up from germline, CDR1 is MNHEY and CDR2 is SVGAGI. V was pared by 5 bases and J by 7 bases, with 6 bases of the junction left unmatched. The CDR3 consists of 15 residues. The CDR3 spells CASSPLAGGPNIQYF. The CDR3 bases are TGTGCCAGCAGTCCTCTAGCGGGAGGGCCGAACATTCAGTACTTC.

For the CDR3, the DNA is TGCAGCGTTGGGGAGCGGGGGACGAACACCGGGGAGCTGTTTTTT. Translation gives CSVGERGTNTGELFF. V and J are TRBV29-1 and TRBJ2-2, with 8 bases lining up with TRBD2. Germline V CDR1 and CDR2: SQVTM, ANQGSEA. J gave up 0 bases and V 4 bases, and 4 bases lay outside the gene matches. This CDR3 spans 15 amino acids.

This clone was detected ten times or more. The rearrangement links TRBV19 to TRBJ2-7; 11 nucleotides agree with TRBD2. V gave up 3 bases and J gave up 4 bases; unmatched junction bases: 5. CDR1 is LNHDA and CDR2 is SQIVND in the germline V gene (reference sequence). CDR3 length: 15 amino acids. The CDR3 DNA is TGTGCCAGTAGTATTCCTAGCGGGAGGAGGTACGAGCAGTACTTC. It is translated as CASSIPSGRRYEQYF.